These T cell receptor beta chains were read from a single sample in a study of beta chain features in type 1 diabetes. This table comes from immunoSEQ multiplex PCR, and its TCRdb copy is limited to in-frame clones, with some not included. The profile covers about 340,000 clones, with around 8% appearing a single time and around 0.45% taken by the ten largest. The sequencing sample was made of central memory CD4+ T cells from blood. The receptors here all came from a woman younger than 35 in good health. The CDR3 runs from the conserved cysteine through the conserved F or W. A D gene is named only where the DNA matches it firmly. Where a row states a size, it is once, few, many or the class of an expanded clone; other rows omit it.

CDR3aa: CASSYSQGPYEQYF
CDR3nt: TGTGCCAGCAGTTACTCGCAGGGGCCTTACGAGCAGTACTTC
j_gene: TRBJ2-7
v_gene: TRBV6-5
abundance: .
d_gene: .

CDR3aa: CATSRDRIGTQYF
CDR3nt: TGTGCCACCAGCAGAGACCGTATTGGGACCCAGTACTTC
j_gene: TRBJ2-5
v_gene: TRBV15
abundance: few
d_gene: .

CDR3aa: CASSSYATDTQYF
CDR3nt: TGTGCCAGCAGCTCTTACGCCACAGATACGCAGTATTTT
j_gene: TRBJ2-3
v_gene: TRBV7-9
abundance: few
d_gene: .

CDR3aa: CASSSTKRDLGTDTQYF
CDR3nt: TGTGCCAGCAGCTCGACGAAGCGGGATCTTGGCACAGATACGCAGTATTTT
j_gene: TRBJ2-3
v_gene: TRBV9
abundance: .
d_gene: TRBD2

CDR3aa: CASSILSGYTF
CDR3nt: TGTGCCAGCAGCATATTAAGTGGCTACACCTTC
j_gene: TRBJ1-2
v_gene: TRBV7-2
abundance: many
d_gene: .

CDR3aa: CASSTSGESAKQYF
CDR3nt: TGTGCCAGCAGCACCTCTGGGGAGAGCGCCAAGCAGTACTTC
j_gene: TRBJ2-7
v_gene: TRBV9
abundance: .
d_gene: .

CDR3aa: CASSLTPGQETQYF
CDR3nt: TGTGCCAGCAGCCTAACTCCCGGGCAAGAGACCCAGTACTTC
j_gene: TRBJ2-5
v_gene: TRBV7-2
abundance: few
d_gene: .

CDR3aa: CASSQGRNWYGNTIYF
CDR3nt: TGTGCCAGCAGCCAGGGGCGCAACTGGTATGGAAACACCATATATTTT
j_gene: TRBJ1-3
v_gene: TRBV14
abundance: few
d_gene: .

CDR3aa: CASSQGLATVETQYF
CDR3nt: TGCGCCAGCAGCCAAGGGTTAGCGACAGTCGAGACCCAGTACTTC
j_gene: TRBJ2-5
v_gene: TRBV4-3
abundance: .
d_gene: .

CDR3aa: CASSASDRGWDEQFF
CDR3nt: TGTGCCAGCAGCGCTAGTGACAGGGGGTGGGATGAGCAGTTCTTC
j_gene: TRBJ2-1
v_gene: TRBV13
abundance: .
d_gene: TRBD1

CDR3aa: CASRPLGESAVHF
CDR3nt: TGTGCCAGCAGGCCACTTGGGGAATCGGCAGTACACTTC
j_gene: TRBJ2-7
v_gene: TRBV6-6
abundance: few
d_gene: .